The rows below give T cell receptor beta chains drawn from one sample of a study of Graves' ophthalmopathy and Graves' hyperthyroidism. TCRdb re-called the multiplex PCR reads through MiXCR, storing one row per CDR3 protein. The table shows over a million distinct CDR3 sequences, with about 40% occurring only once. Source material: peripheral blood or thyroid tissue (not recorded which). The receptors originated from an adult man with Graves' hyperthyroidism. CDR3s include the opening cysteine and the closing phenylalanine or tryptophan. The D gene is left open where the match is weak. Size tells how often a clone was seen (once, few, many) or the class of an expanded clone, and some rows leave it out.

j_call,d_call,clone_size,v_call,cdr3_aa,cdr3_nt
TRBJ1-4,NA,many,TRBV6-5,CASSYSDGEKLFF,TGTGCCAGCAGTTACTCGGACGGCGAAAAACTGTTTTTT
TRBJ2-5,NA,NA,TRBV7-6,CASSLVAGTQETQYF,TGTGCCAGCAGCTTAGTAGCCGGGACTCAAGAGACCCAGTACTTC
TRBJ1-2,TRBD1,NA,TRBV19,CASLDRGKGGYTF,TGTGCCAGTTTGGACAGGGGTAAGGGTGGCTACACCTTC
TRBJ1-6,NA,NA,TRBV7-8,CASNPAAGSYNSPLHF,TGTGCCAGCAACCCCGCGGCAGGGTCCTATAATTCACCCCTCCACTTT
TRBJ1-5,TRBD1,many,TRBV20-1,CSASPPGQGVQPQHF,TGCAGTGCGAGTCCTCCGGGACAGGGGGTTCAGCCCCAGCATTTT
TRBJ2-2,NA,many,TRBV7-8,CASSLAQPGELFF,TGTGCCAGCAGCTTAGCACAACCCGGGGAGCTGTTTTTT
TRBJ2-7,NA,NA,TRBV29-1,CSVNSGTLPTYEQYF,TGCAGCGTGAATTCCGGGACACTTCCTACCTACGAGCAGTACTTC
TRBJ2-5,NA,NA,TRBV7-2,CASSLEIMDF,TGCGCCAGCAGCTTGGAGATAATGGACTTC
TRBJ1-6,TRBD1,NA,TRBV25-1,CTSGGQGVGSPLHF,TGTACCAGCGGTGGACAGGGTGTAGGCTCACCCCTCCACTTT
TRBJ1-5,NA,many,TRBV7-2,CASSTAGLAQHF,TGTGCCAGCAGCACTGCCGGGTTGGCCCAGCATTTT
TRBJ2-7,NA,many,TRBV29-1,CSVDAVGEQYF,TGCAGCGTTGATGCCGTGGGCGAGCAGTACTTC
TRBJ2-7,NA,NA,TRBV10-3,CAVSGASSTYELWYEQYF,TGTGCCGTCAGTGGAGCAAGCTCAACCTACGAGCTCTGGTACGAGCAGTACTTC
TRBJ2-7,TRBD1,NA,TRBV5-1,CASSFPGTVVDEQYF,TGTGCCAGCAGCTTCCCGGGGACAGTAGTCGACGAGCAGTACTTC
TRBJ1-1,NA,many,TRBV14,CASSQGFWATEAFF,TGTGCCAGCAGCCAAGGGTTCTGGGCCACTGAAGCTTTCTTT
TRBJ1-4,NA,NA,TRBV10-2,CASSPPGLADEKLFF,TGTGCCAGCAGCCCCCCGGGGCTAGCGGATGAAAAACTGTTTTTT
TRBJ1-2,NA,NA,TRBV15,CATSRASRGLYGYTF,TGTGCCACCAGCAGAGCCTCGCGGGGGCTCTATGGCTACACCTTC
TRBJ1-5,NA,NA,TRBV10-3,CGISGVNQPQHF,TGTGGCATCAGCGGGGTGAATCAGCCCCAGCATTTT
TRBJ1-3,NA,NA,TRBV5-1,CASSGSTGARSGDTIYF,TGCGCCAGCAGCGGGTCCACGGGGGCACGTTCTGGAGACACCATATATTTT
TRBJ2-7,NA,many,TRBV20-1,CSAELGISRYEQYF,TGCAGTGCTGAACTTGGTATTAGCCGTTACGAGCAGTACTTC
TRBJ2-5,NA,many,TRBV5-5,CASSPRDRRGETQYF,TGTGCCAGCAGCCCGAGAGACAGGAGGGGGGAGACCCAGTACTTC
TRBJ1-4,TRBD1,few,TRBV14,CASSQGTGFNEKLFF,TGTGCCAGCAGCCAAGGGACAGGTTTTAATGAAAAACTGTTTTTT
TRBJ1-1,NA,NA,TRBV24-1,CATSDLLRPGRHEAFF,TGTGCCACCAGTGATTTGCTGCGACCCGGGAGACATGAAGCTTTCTTT
TRBJ1-4,NA,once,TRBV10-2,CASSDQGKLFF,TGCGCCAGCAGTGACCAGGGAAAACTGTTTTTT
TRBJ1-2,NA,NA,TRBV6-5,CASSDGGGNGYTF,TGTGCCAGCAGTGACGGGGGTGGCAATGGCTACACCTTC
TRBJ1-1,NA,few,TRBV12-5,CASGSGQLNTEAFF,TGTGCTAGTGGTTCCGGACAGTTGAACACTGAAGCTTTCTTT